This T cell receptor (beta chain) was obtained from a study of T-cell memory formation after mild COVID-19. Study in general: Largely donor-specific TCR clusters were found. Study findings and constraints: The main location of contracting CD4+ clones was CM and EM, and that of contracting CD8+ clones was EMRA. Pre-infection memory showed some responding clones, and this suggested that cross-reactive memory joined. Researchers could not confirm that second-wave clones peaking on day 37 targeted SARS-CoV-2.

Worth noting for this clonotype: Its antigen remains unidentified.

The CDR3 spans 15 residues. The V end was cut by 0 bases, the J end by 6 bases, with 16 bases between. Germline values: CDR1 DFQATT, CDR2 SNEGSKA (reference sequence). TCRdb fed the 5' RACE reads into MiXCR, producing one record per CDR3 protein. The table has about 240,000 distinct CDR3 sequences, 8% to 9.5% seen once. The TCR comes from a young man who had mild COVID-19 (a few samples of this study predate the infection). Cell type and time point are not known. V is TRBV20-1 and J is TRBJ2-3, with D possibly matching TRBD2 (6 bases). The source material was PBMCs or a T cell subset sorted from them (not recorded which). The CDR3 coding sequence is TGCAGTGCTAGAGAGTTGGCCGGGAGTTCGGATACGCAGTATTTT. Translating gives CSARELAGSSDTQYF.